The 22 T cell receptor beta chains reported below all come from one sample, sequenced in a study of shared T cell receptors in the human thymus. This table comes from immunoSEQ multiplex PCR, and its TCRdb copy is limited to in-frame clones, with some not included. The data show some 660,000 clones, approximately 89% seen once. The sample was also reused in another study, on human thymus T cells.

Input material: thymocytes. The receptors were sampled from a boy younger than two with a congenital heart defect.

The chain links TRBV5-1 to TRBJ2-2, with TRBD2 matching over 9 bases. The CDR3 contains 20 residues. Germline CDR1 reads SGHRS; CDR2 reads YFSETQ. Trimming took 0 bases from V and 0 from J; bases not matched to a gene: 12. The CDR3 nucleotides read TGCGCCAGCAGCTTGGCCCTTAATAGCGGGGGCGCCCCGAACACCGGGGAGCTGTTTTTT. This codes for CASSLALNSGGAPNTGELFF.

CDR3 sequence: CASSSIARIAGGPLYEQFF. DNA of the CDR3: TGTGCCAGCAGCTCTATTGCCCGTATAGCGGGAGGGCCATTGTATGAGCAGTTCTTC. This chain links TRBV11-2 with TRBJ2-1; 11 nucleotides match TRBD2. The CDR3 runs 19 residues. Germline V gives CDR1 SGHAT, CDR2 FQNNGV. The ends lost 4 bases at V and 8 bases at J; junction bases unmatched: 19.

This chain links TRBV5-1 with TRBJ2-1; 11 bases agree with TRBD2. The V gene's germline CDR1 is SGHRS and CDR2 YFSETQ. The CDR3 runs to 16 residues. V trimming: 4 bases; J trimming: 5 bases; junction bases outside the gene matches: 8. CDR3 nucleotides: TGCGCCAGCAGCCGGAGACTAGCGGGGCTAAACAATGAGCAGTTCTTC. Translating it yields CASSRRLAGLNNEQFF.

This clone was counted a single time. The chain uses TRBV29-1 and TRBJ2-3; 11 bases line up with TRBD2. Germline V CDR1 and CDR2: SQVTM, ANQGSEA. This CDR3 has 16 residues. The J segment lost 5 bases and the V segment lost 0 bases, leaving 7 bases of the junction unmatched. CDR3 protein: CSVEEGDLAGGDTQYF. The CDR3 DNA is TGCAGCGTTGAAGAGGGGGACCTAGCGGGAGGAGATACGCAGTATTTT.

This sequence joins TRBV19 and TRBJ1-1; unclear D gene. The V end was cut by 1 base, the J end by 1 base, with 7 bases between. Germline CDR1 and CDR2: LNHDA and SQIVND (reference sequence). This CDR3 contains 14 residues. This chain's CDR3 is CASSIVRWNTEAFF. CDR3 nucleotide sequence: TGTGCCAGTAGTATAGTTCGTTGGAACACTGAAGCTTTCTTT. The whole variable domain, filled in from reference TRBV19 and TRBJ1-1, reads DGGITQSPKYLFRKEGQNVTLSCEQNLNHDAMYWYRQDPGQGLRLIYYSQIVNDFQKGDIAEGYSVSREKKESFPLTVTSAQKNPTAFYLCASSIVRWNTEAFFGQGTRLTVV.

The rearrangement joins TRBV30 to TRBJ1-6; 9 bases line up with TRBD1. The junction had 11 bases not matched to a gene; V was cut back by 0 bases and J by 8 bases. The CDR3 is 17 amino acids. CDR1 GTSNPN and CDR2 SVGIG come from the germline V gene (reference sequence). CDR3 loop: CAWSVDPLDRGYSPLHF. The CDR3 region has the DNA TGTGCCTGGAGTGTGGACCCTTTGGACAGGGGTTATTCACCCCTCCACTTT.

The chain is built from TRBV19 and TRBJ1-2; the match to TRBD1 covers 8 bases. CDR3 length: 13 amino acids. Per the germline V gene, CDR1 is LNHDA and CDR2 is SQIVND (reference sequence). V dropped 5 bases and J dropped 7; count of bases not matched to a gene: 6. CDR3 bases: TGTGCCAGTAGTCAGGGACAGGTGGCTGGCTACACCTTC. Its protein is CASSQGQVAGYTF.

This chain uses TRBV29-1 with TRBJ2-7; TRBD2 aligns across 7 bases. V was pared by 3 bases and J by 0 bases, with 2 bases of the junction left unmatched. Germline V gene lookup returns CDR1 SQVTM and CDR2 ANQGSEA. CDR3 length: 13 amino acids. The CDR3 DNA sequence: TGCAGCGTTGATCTAGCGGACTCCTACGAGCAGTACTTC. Protein sequence: CSVDLADSYEQYF.

V gene TRBV30 combines with J gene TRBJ1-3; possible D gene TRBD1, 6 bases. Germline V gene data show CDR1 as GTSNPN and CDR2 as SVGIG (reference sequence). The ends were cut back, 0 bases at V and 0 bases at J, with 18 bases in the middle. The CDR3 has 18 residues. In DNA, the CDR3 is TGTGCCTGGAGTGTAAAACAGGGCCCCCTAAGCTCTGGAAACACCATATATTTT. Encoded protein: CAWSVKQGPLSSGNTIYF.

The rearrangement joins TRBV7-2 to TRBJ2-5; D is possibly TRBD1 (5 bases). V was shortened by 1 base and J by 5 bases, with 14 bases between the two germline ends. Germline CDR1 reads SGHTA; CDR2 reads FQGNSA. This CDR3 contains 15 residues. CDR3 in amino acids: CASSLGGRAWETQYF. The DNA for the CDR3 is TGTGCCAGCAGCTTAGGTGGCAGGGCATGGGAGACCCAGTACTTC.

The rearrangement uses TRBV28 and TRBJ1-1, with 7 bases lining up with TRBD1. CDR1 and CDR2 from the germline V gene are MDHEN and SYDVKM. J gave up 2 bases and V 8 bases, and 14 bases lay outside the gene matches. The CDR3 sequence is 16 residues long. The CDR3 is CASPQKTGSGNTEAFF. DNA for the CDR3: TGTGCCAGCCCTCAAAAGACAGGGAGTGGTAACACTGAAGCTTTCTTT.

The gene calls are TRBV7-2 and TRBJ2-7; a possible D gene is TRBD2 (7 bases). Germline assignment: CDR1 SGHTA and CDR2 FQGNSA. The CDR3 covers 14 residues. V lost 6 bases, J lost 5 bases, and 17 bases lay in between. The DNA for the CDR3 is TGTGCCAGCAGGCAGCGGGACACTACCCACGAGCAGTACTTC. Protein sequence: CASRQRDTTHEQYF.

V and J are TRBV29-1 and TRBJ2-7; the match to TRBD2 covers 10 bases. CDR1 SQVTM and CDR2 ANQGSEA come from the germline V gene. The CDR3 runs to 16 residues. Losses at the gene ends were 2 bases for V and 0 bases for J; bases not matched to a gene: 7. The CDR3: CSVESGGDPLSYEQYF. The CDR3 bases are TGCAGCGTTGAAAGCGGGGGGGACCCCCTCTCCTACGAGCAGTACTTC.

This chain links TRBV28 with TRBJ2-7; possible D gene TRBD1, 6 bases. V dropped 7 bases and J dropped 3 bases, with 16 bases sitting between them. Germline-derived CDR1 and CDR2 are MDHEN and SYDVKM. This CDR3 region has 14 residues. This CDR3 is CASTPSDSRYEQYF. The CDR3 DNA reads TGTGCCAGCACCCCGTCGGACAGTCGCTACGAGCAGTACTTC.

The chain links TRBV9 to TRBJ2-3, with D perhaps matching TRBD1 (6 bases). Germline CDR1 and CDR2: SGDLS and YYNGEE. The CDR3 has 15 amino acids. Trimming cost V 0 bases and J 3 bases, with 11 bases left between them. CDR3 amino acids: CASSVGGQRTDTQYF. CDR3 DNA sequence: TGTGCCAGCAGCGTAGGAGGACAGAGGACAGATACGCAGTATTTT.

This chain uses TRBV6-1 with TRBJ1-1; 9 nucleotides match TRBD1. The germline V gene has CDR1 MNHNS and CDR2 SASEGT. The CDR3 covers 19 residues. After removal of 1 base from V and 0 bases from J, the junction contained 12 bases not matched to a gene. CDR3: CASSEGTGVLLSMNTEAFF. The CDR3 bases are TGTGCCAGCAGTGAAGGGACAGGGGTTCTTCTTTCCATGAACACTGAAGCTTTCTTT.

The rearrangement links TRBV7-9 to TRBJ2-7; 14 positions match TRBD2. Per the germline V gene, CDR1 is SEHNR and CDR2 is FQNEAQ (reference sequence). The CDR3 is 18 residues long. J gave up 0 bases and V 2 bases, and 6 bases lay outside the gene matches. The CDR3 DNA is TGTGCCAGCAGCTTATGGGGACTAGCGGGAGAGTTCTCCTACGAGCAGTACTTC. This translates into CASSLWGLAGEFSYEQYF.

The chain joins TRBV29-1 to TRBJ1-1; D ambiguous. CDR1 and CDR2 from the germline V gene are SQVTM and ANQGSEA. The CDR3 spans 13 residues. V lost 7 bases and J lost 0, with 12 bases in between. The CDR3 sequence is CSAGVGLNTEAFF. Here the CDR3 DNA reads TGCAGCGCCGGGGTCGGACTGAACACTGAAGCTTTCTTT.

The chain combines TRBV5-6 with TRBJ1-5; D might be TRBD1 (6 bases). V was pared by 2 bases and J by 5 bases, with 17 bases between. Germline values: CDR1 SGHDT, CDR2 YYEEEE. The CDR3 runs to 16 residues. The CDR3 loop is CASSFGARGFYQPQHF. The CDR3 nucleotides are TGTGCCAGCAGCTTCGGGGCGAGGGGGTTCTATCAGCCCCAGCATTTT.

The chain is built from TRBV7-9 and TRBJ2-7; a possible D gene is TRBD1 (6 bases). Germline V CDR1 and CDR2: SEHNR, FQNEAQ (reference sequence). The CDR3 covers 13 residues. V was clipped by 4 bases and J by 6 bases, with 13 bases between them. CDR3 loop: CASSSNRAFEQYF. DNA of the CDR3: TGTGCCAGCAGCTCCAACAGGGCCTTCGAGCAGTACTTC.

CDR3 amino acids: CASSSLRNRGRNDSPLHF. The CDR3 bases are TGTGCCAGCAGTTCTCTTCGTAACAGGGGGAGGAATGATTCACCCCTCCACTTT. This chain connects TRBV28 to TRBJ1-6; TRBD1 matches at 8 bases. Germline CDR1 MDHEN, CDR2 SYDVKM. With V trimmed by 4 bases and J by 8 bases, 16 bases remained unmatched. This CDR3 has 18 residues.

The chain combines TRBV5-6 with TRBJ1-2; D gene ambiguous. The V end lost 2 bases, the J end lost 7 bases, and 9 bases lay between the germline ends. Germline CDR1 and CDR2: SGHDT and YYEEEE. The CDR3 sequence is 12 residues long. CDR3 bases: TGTGCCAGCAGCTTAACACCCGCTGGCTACACCTTC. Translating it yields CASSLTPAGYTF.